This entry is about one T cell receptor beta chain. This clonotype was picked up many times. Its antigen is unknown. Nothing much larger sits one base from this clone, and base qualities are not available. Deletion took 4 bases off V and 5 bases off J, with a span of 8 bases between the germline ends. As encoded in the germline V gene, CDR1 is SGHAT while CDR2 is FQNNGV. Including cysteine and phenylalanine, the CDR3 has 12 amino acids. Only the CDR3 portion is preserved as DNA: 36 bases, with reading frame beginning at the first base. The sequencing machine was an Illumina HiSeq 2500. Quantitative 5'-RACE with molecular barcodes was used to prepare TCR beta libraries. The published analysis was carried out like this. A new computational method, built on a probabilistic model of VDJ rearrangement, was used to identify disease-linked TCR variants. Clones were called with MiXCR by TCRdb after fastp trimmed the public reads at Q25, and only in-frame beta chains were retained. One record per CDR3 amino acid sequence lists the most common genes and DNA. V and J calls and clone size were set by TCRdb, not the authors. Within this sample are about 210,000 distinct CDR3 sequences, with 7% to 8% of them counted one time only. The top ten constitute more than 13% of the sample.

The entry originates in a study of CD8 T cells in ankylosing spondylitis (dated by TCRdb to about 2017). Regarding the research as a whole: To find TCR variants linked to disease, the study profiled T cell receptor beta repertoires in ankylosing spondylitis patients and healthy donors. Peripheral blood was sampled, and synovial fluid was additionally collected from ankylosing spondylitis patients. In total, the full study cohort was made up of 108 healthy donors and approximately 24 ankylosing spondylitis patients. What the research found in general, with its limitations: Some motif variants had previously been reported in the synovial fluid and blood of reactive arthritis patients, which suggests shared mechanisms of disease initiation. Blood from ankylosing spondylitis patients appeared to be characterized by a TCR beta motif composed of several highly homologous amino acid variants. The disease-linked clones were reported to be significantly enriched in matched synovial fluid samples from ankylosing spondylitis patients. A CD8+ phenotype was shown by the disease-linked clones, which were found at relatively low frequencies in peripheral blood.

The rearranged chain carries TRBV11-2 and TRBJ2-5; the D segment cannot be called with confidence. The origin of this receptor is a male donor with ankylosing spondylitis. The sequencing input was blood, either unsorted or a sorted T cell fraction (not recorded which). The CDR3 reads CASSSSGETQYF. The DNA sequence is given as TGTGCCAGCAGCTCGTCTGGGGAGACCCAGTACTTC.